The sequence of this T cell receptor beta chain was determined in a study of shared clonotypes between healthy human individuals. Overall study context: A couple of female and three male donors aged 18 to 49 were enrolled. Each donor's CD4 naive and CD4 memory cells filled three plates apiece, CD8 naive two, and CD8 memory one.

Sequencing was performed with immunoSEQ multiplex PCR; in TCRdb, only in-frame clones are kept and a portion is missing. The table includes 180,000 or so clones, 90% to 95% detected once. Study-level points and caveats: Generally, estimated richness proved larger in naive subsets than it did in memory subsets.

The V gene's germline CDR1 is MDHEN and CDR2 SYDVKM. The CDR3 is made up of 13 amino acids. Worth noting for this clone: Its antigen is not known.

This receptor was identified in a woman between 25 and 40 years old in good health. V and J are TRBV28 and TRBJ2-5; possibly TRBD1 for D (6 bases). The end of the DNA is better explained by TRBJ2-7, so the J call may be wrong. The material sequenced was naive CD4+ T cells sorted from blood. As for subset: CD45RA+ positively selected. The CDR3 DNA is TGTGCCAGCACCTCCAGGGGAAGGTACGAGCAGTACTTC. It specifies CASTSRGRYEQYF.